This TCR beta chain emerged from a study of identical twins. A single record per CDR3 protein comes from TCRdb applying MiXCR to the 5' RACE reads. The sample carries about 690,000 distinct CDR3 sequences, 5.5% to 6.5% recorded once. CDR1 and CDR2 (germline): LGHNA, YNFKEQ. V was clipped by 1 base and J by 8 bases; unmatched bases: 4. The CDR3 extends over 15 amino acids. This clonotype came up many times. The sample comprised naive T cells sorted from blood. This chain links TRBV4-2 with TRBJ2-1; 11 bases map to TRBD2. The TCR sequence derives from a man between 18 and 29 years old in good health. CDR3 sequence: CASSQVSGRVDEQFF. The CDR3 DNA sequence: TGTGCCAGCAGCCAAGTTAGCGGGAGGGTGGATGAGCAGTTCTTC.